These T cell receptor beta chains were read from a single sample in a study of identical twins. TCRdb reprocessed the 5' RACE reads with MiXCR, giving one entry per CDR3 protein. The data contain around 490,000 distinct CDR3 sequences, roughly an eighth of them singletons. This same sample was also taken into another study, of yellow fever vaccine responses in identical twins.

Sequencing was carried out using CD4+ T cells sorted from blood. The receptor set was obtained from a woman aged 18-30 years in good health. Both conserved end residues are part of each CDR3. A D gene is named only where the DNA matches it firmly. Size tells how often a clone was seen (once, few, many) or the class of an expanded clone, and some rows leave it out.

D,size,J,V,DNA,CDR3
TRBD2,few,TRBJ2-7,TRBV28,TGTGCCAGCAGAGCGGGAGGGGCGGAGGGCGCCTACGAGCAGTACTTC,CASRAGGAEGAYEQYF
-,-,TRBJ2-7,TRBV18,TGTGCCAGCTCACCTGGACATTGGGAGCAGTACTTC,CASSPGHWEQYF
TRBD1,-,TRBJ1-1,TRBV12-3/TRBV12-4,TGTGCCAGCAGTCGCGGGACAGGGACTTTCTTT,CASSRGTGTFF
TRBD1,many,TRBJ1-5,TRBV7-9,TGTGCCAGCAGCCGGGGACAGGGAGGCAATCAGCCCCAGCATTTT,CASSRGQGGNQPQHF
TRBD2,few,TRBJ2-2,TRBV7-9,TGTGCCAGCAGCTTACTAGCGGGACTTAACACCGGGGAGCTGTTTTTT,CASSLLAGLNTGELFF
-,many,TRBJ2-5,TRBV20-1,TGCAGTGCCGCAGAGGGCCAAGAGACCCAGTACTTC,CSAAEGQETQYF
TRBD1,-,TRBJ2-2,TRBV20-1,TGCAGTGTAATGCTCGGGACAGAAAACACCGGGGAGCTGTTTTTT,CSVMLGTENTGELFF
TRBD1,few,TRBJ2-3,TRBV7-3,TGTGCCAGCAGCTTAGGGGACAGGGAAACAGATACGCAGTATTTT,CASSLGDRETDTQYF
-,few,TRBJ2-7,TRBV11-3,TGTGCCAGCAGCTTATCCCACAGACCCTACGAGCAGTACTTC,CASSLSHRPYEQYF
TRBD1,-,TRBJ2-7,TRBV7-2,TGTGCCAGCAGGCAGACAGGGGCCTACGAGCAGTACTTC,CASRQTGAYEQYF
-,-,TRBJ1-4,TRBV4-3,TGCGCCAGCAGCCAAGGGACCTTTGTGTATGAAAAACTGTTTTTT,CASSQGTFVYEKLFF
-,few,TRBJ2-1,TRBV24-1,TGTGCCACCAGTAGTGACCCAGGGTTCGGCAATGAGCAGTTCTTC,CATSSDPGFGNEQFF
-,few,TRBJ2-3,TRBV6-1,TGTGCCAGCAGGGGATGGCTCCTCACAGATACGCAGTATTTT,CASRGWLLTDTQYF